This TCR beta chain was sequenced for a study of T cell responses to AZD1222 COVID-19 vaccine. Clones were read by immunoSEQ multiplex PCR, and TCRdb kept only the in-frame ones, dropping some. Of roughly 190,000 clones listed, roughly 93% are singletons. Germline V gene data show CDR1 as LNHDA and CDR2 as SQIVND (reference sequence). Germline trimming cut 6 bases from V and 3 bases from J; bases unmatched to any gene: 16. The CDR3 is 19 residues long. The chain uses TRBV19 and TRBJ1-6; 8 positions match TRBD1. This clonotype was obtained from an adult in good health. The source was peripheral blood, collected on day 0 of AZD1222 vaccination. CDR3 residues: CASSPFMGRQGNYNSPLHF. CDR3 sequence (DNA): TGTGCCAGTAGCCCTTTCATGGGGAGACAGGGGAACTATAATTCACCCCTCCACTTT.